This T cell receptor (beta chain) was profiled in a study of T cell repertoires in cytomegalovirus infection. Whole-study context: HLA-B-restricted CMV epitopes that are well studied, plus recently identified HLA-C-restricted ones, were used by the study.

V lost 5 bases, J lost 9 bases, and 11 bases lay in between. The CDR3 sequence is 12 residues long. The germline gives CDR1 SGHTA, CDR2 FQGNSA. This clonotype was counted ten times or more. Its specificity is not known. Overall study findings and caveats: Ex vivo, HLA-C-restricted CMV-specific TCR beta clonotypes prevailed over the rest of the response.

Each CDR3 protein is one row after TCRdb ran MiXCR on the reads. The table includes roughly 500,000 distinct CDR3 sequences, 25% to 35% detected once. The sequence was obtained from a human donor in good health (CMV status not recorded). Some clones in this sample may be carry-over from other donors' samples. This chain links TRBV7-2 with TRBJ2-1; D is ambiguous. The sequenced sample was cultured PBMCs, obtained from culture after CMV antigen stimulation. CDR3 loop: CASSQIATEQFF. The DNA of the CDR3 is TGTGCCAGCAGCCAGATCGCGACTGAGCAGTTCTTC.